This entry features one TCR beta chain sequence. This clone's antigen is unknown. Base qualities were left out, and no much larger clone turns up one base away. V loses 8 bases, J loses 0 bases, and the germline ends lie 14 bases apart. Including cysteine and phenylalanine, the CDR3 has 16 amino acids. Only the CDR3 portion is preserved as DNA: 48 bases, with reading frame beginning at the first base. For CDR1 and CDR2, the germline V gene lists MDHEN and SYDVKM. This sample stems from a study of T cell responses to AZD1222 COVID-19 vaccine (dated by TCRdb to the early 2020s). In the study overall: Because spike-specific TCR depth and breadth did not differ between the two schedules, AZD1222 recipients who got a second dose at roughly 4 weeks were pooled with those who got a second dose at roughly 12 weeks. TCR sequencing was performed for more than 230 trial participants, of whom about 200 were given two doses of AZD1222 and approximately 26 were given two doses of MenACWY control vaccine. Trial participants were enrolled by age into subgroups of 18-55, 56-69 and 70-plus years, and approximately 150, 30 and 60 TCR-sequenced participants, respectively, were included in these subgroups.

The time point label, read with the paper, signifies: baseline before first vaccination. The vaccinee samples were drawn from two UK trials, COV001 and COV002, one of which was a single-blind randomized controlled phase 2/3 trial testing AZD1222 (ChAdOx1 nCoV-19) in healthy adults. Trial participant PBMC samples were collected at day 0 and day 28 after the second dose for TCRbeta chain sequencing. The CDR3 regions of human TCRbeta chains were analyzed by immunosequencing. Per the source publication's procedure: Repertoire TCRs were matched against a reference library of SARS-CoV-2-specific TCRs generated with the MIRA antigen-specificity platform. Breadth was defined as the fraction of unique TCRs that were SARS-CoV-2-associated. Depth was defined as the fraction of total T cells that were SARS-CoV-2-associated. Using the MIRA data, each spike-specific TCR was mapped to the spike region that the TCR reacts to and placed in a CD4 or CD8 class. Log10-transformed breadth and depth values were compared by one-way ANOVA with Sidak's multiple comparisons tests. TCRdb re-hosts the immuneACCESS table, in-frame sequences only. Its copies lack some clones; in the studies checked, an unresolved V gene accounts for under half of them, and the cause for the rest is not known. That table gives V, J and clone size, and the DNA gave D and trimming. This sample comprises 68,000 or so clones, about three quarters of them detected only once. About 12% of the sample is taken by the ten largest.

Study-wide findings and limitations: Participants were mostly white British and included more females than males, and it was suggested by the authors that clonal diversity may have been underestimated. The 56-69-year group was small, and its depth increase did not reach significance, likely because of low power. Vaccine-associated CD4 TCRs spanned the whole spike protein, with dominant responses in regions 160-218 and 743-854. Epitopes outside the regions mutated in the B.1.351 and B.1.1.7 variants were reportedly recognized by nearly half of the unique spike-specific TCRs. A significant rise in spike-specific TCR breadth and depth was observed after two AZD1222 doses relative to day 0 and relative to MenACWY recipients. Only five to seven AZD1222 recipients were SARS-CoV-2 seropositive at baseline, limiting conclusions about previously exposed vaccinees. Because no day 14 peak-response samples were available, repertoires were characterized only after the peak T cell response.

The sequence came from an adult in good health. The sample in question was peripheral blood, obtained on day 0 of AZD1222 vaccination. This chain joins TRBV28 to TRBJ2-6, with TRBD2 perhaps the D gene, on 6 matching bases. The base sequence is TGTGCCAGCCAGACGGGGGACCCCTCTGGGGCCAACGTCCTGACTTTC. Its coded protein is CASQTGDPSGANVLTF.